These T cell receptor beta chains were read from a single sample in a study of cytomegalovirus exposure and HLA in healthy donors. Clones were sequenced by immunoSEQ multiplex PCR, and TCRdb holds only the in-frame ones, with some missing. Of fewer than 400,000 clones listed, approximately 90% are singletons. Sequenced: PBMCs. These receptors were taken from a woman younger than 35 in good health and CMV-seronegative. Both conserved end residues are part of each CDR3. The D gene is left open where the match is weak. A row's size may be missing; if present it is once, few, many or a size class.

once,16,TRBD1,TRBJ1-1,TRBV7-2,TGTGCCAGCAGCTTACTGACAGGGGGCATTAACACTGAAGCTTTCTTT,CASSLLTGGINTEAFF
.,16,.,TRBJ2-2,TRBV5-1,TGCGCCAGCAGCTTGCGGGGTCCCCCGAACACCGGGGAGCTGTTTTTT,CASSLRGPPNTGELFF
few,13,.,TRBJ1-2,TRBV7-2,TGTGCCAGCAGCCCCGTGGAGGGTGTGGGCTACACCTTC,CASSPVEGVGYTF
.,14,TRBD2,TRBJ2-3,TRBV25-1,TGTGCCAGCAGACTAGCGGCTAACACAGATACGCAGTATTTT,CASRLAANTDTQYF
.,17,.,TRBJ2-1,TRBV7-8,TGTGCCAGCAGCCGCCCAAGGGGGGCTAGCGGTTACAATGAGCAGTTCTTC,CASSRPRGASGYNEQFF
.,15,TRBD1,TRBJ1-4,TRBV18,TGTGCCAGCTCACCGCAGGACAGGGCGGGTATTGAACTGTTTTTT,CASSPQDRAGIELFF
.,16,TRBD1,TRBJ2-7,TRBV5-4,TGTGCCAGCAGCTACGGACAGGGGGCCGGTTCGAACGAGCAGTACTTC,CASSYGQGAGSNEQYF
.,15,TRBD2,TRBJ2-7,TRBV6-6,TGTGCCAGCAGCCTCCGGCGGGGGGTCTCCTACGAGCAGTACTTC,CASSLRRGVSYEQYF
.,16,TRBD2,TRBJ2-7,TRBV19,TGTGCCAGTAGTACCCTTTATAGCGGGGTCCGTGACGAGCAGTACTTC,CASSTLYSGVRDEQYF
once,13,TRBD2,TRBJ2-1,TRBV5-4,TGTGCCAGCAGCCCAAGAGCGGGGGGTGAGCAGTTCTTC,CASSPRAGGEQFF
.,14,TRBD2,TRBJ2-5,TRBV6-5,TGTGCCAGCACGGGCTCGGTAGCGGGAGAGACCCAGTACTTC,CASTGSVAGETQYF
.,17,TRBD1,TRBJ1-2,TRBV7-2,TGTGCCAGCAGCTTAGACCTTCAACAGGGGGCGGGTAGTGGCTACACCTTC,CASSLDLQQGAGSGYTF
.,16,.,TRBJ2-5,TRBV9,TGTGCCAGCAGCCGCGGGGTAGGGAGTGGGCAAGAGACCCAGTACTTC,CASSRGVGSGQETQYF
.,14,.,TRBJ2-1,TRBV4-1,TGCGCCAGCAGCCAAGGACACTCCTACAATGAGCAGTTCTTC,CASSQGHSYNEQFF
.,13,TRBD2,TRBJ2-1,TRBV9,TGTGCCAGCAGCGTAGAGGCGGGAGTCGAGCAGTTCTTC,CASSVEAGVEQFF
.,14,.,TRBJ2-1,TRBV7-9,TGTGCCAGCAGCTTAGTGTACGCAGGGGGGGAGCAGTTCTTC,CASSLVYAGGEQFF
once,13,TRBD1,TRBJ1-1,TRBV4-2,TGTGCCAGCAGGGGGGGGACAGGCCCGATAGCTTTCTTT,CASRGGTGPIAFF
.,16,TRBD2,TRBJ2-3,TRBV4-1,TGCGCCAGCAGCCATTTAGGGCGGGAGTTCACAGATACGCAGTATTTT,CASSHLGREFTDTQYF
.,18,TRBD1,TRBJ2-6,TRBV19,TGTGCCAGTAGTACAGGGACAGGGGGCATCTCTGGGGCCAACGTCCTGACTTTC,CASSTGTGGISGANVLTF
.,15,.,TRBJ1-4,TRBV4-3,TGCGCCAGCAGCCAAGAAGGGGGAACTAATGAAAAACTGTTTTTT,CASSQEGGTNEKLFF
.,16,TRBD2,TRBJ2-7,TRBV9,TGTGCCAGCAGCGTAGGAGGTAGCGGGAGGGCCGGGGAGCAGTACTTC,CASSVGGSGRAGEQYF
once,16,TRBD2,TRBJ2-1,TRBV9,TGTGCCAGCAGCGTACTAGCGGGGGACTCCTACAATGAGCAGTTCTTC,CASSVLAGDSYNEQFF
once,16,.,TRBJ2-5,TRBV18,TGTGCCAGCTCACCTCTGCATACACAGGTGAAGGAGACCCAGTACTTC,CASSPLHTQVKETQYF
once,13,.,TRBJ2-2,TRBV30,TGTGCCTGGAGCGGGGCGGGGACCGGGGAGCTGTTTTTT,CAWSGAGTGELFF
.,15,.,TRBJ1-5,TRBV6-1,TGTGCCAGCAGTGAAGCGCTTTTGAGTGGTCAGCCCCAGCATTTT,CASSEALLSGQPQHF
.,12,.,TRBJ2-1,TRBV7-3,TGTGCCAGCAGCTTAGGGGGCGACGATCAGTTCTTC,CASSLGGDDQFF
.,15,.,TRBJ2-2,TRBV15,TGTGCCACCACCAGAGCGGAGACGAACACCGGGGAGCTGTTTTTT,CATTRAETNTGELFF
.,19,TRBD2,TRBJ2-7,TRBV28,TGTGCCACCAGTTCCCCGTGGACTAGCGGGGGGGCAGTACCCTACGAGCAGTACTTC,CATSSPWTSGGAVPYEQYF
.,18,TRBD1,TRBJ2-3,TRBV5-4,TGTGCCAGCAGCGCTAACAGGGGGCTGAAAAATTTCGTGGATACGCAGTATTTT,CASSANRGLKNFVDTQYF
.,15,TRBD2,TRBJ2-5,TRBV5-4,TGTGCCAGCAGCTCCGGACCACTAGCGGGAGAGACCCAGTACTTC,CASSSGPLAGETQYF
.,12,TRBD1,TRBJ1-2,TRBV29-1,TGCAGCGTTCTGGACAGGAGAGATGGCTACACCTTC,CSVLDRRDGYTF
.,16,TRBD2,TRBJ2-1,TRBV2,TGTGCCAGCACAAGCACCCTAGCGGGCGCCCGCAATGAGCAGTTCTTC,CASTSTLAGARNEQFF
.,16,TRBD1,TRBJ1-4,TRBV19,TGTGCCAGTACCACGACAGGGAGAGCAACTAATGAAAAACTGTTTTTT,CASTTTGRATNEKLFF
.,14,.,TRBJ2-3,TRBV25-1,TGTGCCAGCAGTGAATCAGAGGGAATGGATACGCAGTATTTT,CASSESEGMDTQYF
once,15,.,TRBJ2-2,TRBV2,TGTGCCAGCAATGGGGCAGGGCTGGACACCGGGGAGCTGTTTTTT,CASNGAGLDTGELFF
once,17,.,TRBJ1-4,TRBV5-1,TGCGCCAGCAGCTGGACAATGCAGGGTAGTGGGGCTGAAAAACTGTTTTTT,CASSWTMQGSGAEKLFF
.,13,.,TRBJ2-3,TRBV19,TGTGCCAGTAGTATTCAGAGCACAGATACGCAGTATTTT,CASSIQSTDTQYF
.,15,.,TRBJ1-5,TRBV5-1,TGCGCCAGCAGCTCTGGACTGTCAAGCAATCAGCCCCAGCATTTT,CASSSGLSSNQPQHF
once,16,TRBD2,TRBJ2-1,TRBV27,TGTGCCAGCAGTTTGTTGACTAGCGGGAGGCGCTATGAGCAGTTCTTC,CASSLLTSGRRYEQFF
once,17,TRBD1,TRBJ1-2,TRBV2,TGTGCCAGCAGTGCCGGACAGGAGGACTTACATGGGGGGGGCTACACCTTC,CASSAGQEDLHGGGYTF
.,14,.,TRBJ1-5,TRBV6-5,TGTGCCAGCAGTTACTCGCAGGGGAATCAGCCCCAGCATTTT,CASSYSQGNQPQHF
.,12,.,TRBJ1-5,TRBV7-9,TGTGCCAGCCGTCAGAGCAATCAGCCCCAGCATTTT,CASRQSNQPQHF
once,16,TRBD1,TRBJ1-4,TRBV18,TGTGCCAGCTCACCCATTACCGGGACAGGGGTGAAAAGACTGTTTTTT,CASSPITGTGVKRLFF
.,16,.,TRBJ2-5,TRBV27,TGTGCCAGCAGTTTACCTCTTCTCCATGCGGCAGAGACCCAGTACTTC,CASSLPLLHAAETQYF
.,16,TRBD1,TRBJ1-5,TRBV13,TGTGCCAGCAGCTTAGGCCAGGGGGTTGGAAATCAGCCCCAGCATTTT,CASSLGQGVGNQPQHF
.,14,TRBD1,TRBJ2-7,TRBV2,TGTGCCAGCAGTGGACAGGGGCGTTACTACGAGCAGTACTTC,CASSGQGRYYEQYF
.,14,.,TRBJ2-7,TRBV11-3,TGTGCCAGCAGCTTAGGAACGGACAGTTACGAGCAGTACTTC,CASSLGTDSYEQYF
.,15,TRBD1,TRBJ1-5,TRBV15,TGTGCCACCAGCATTGGGACAGGAGGCAATCAGCCCCAGCATTTT,CATSIGTGGNQPQHF
.,17,TRBD2,TRBJ2-7,TRBV2,TGTGCCAGCAGTGATGAGACTAGCGGGCCGAACTCCTACGAGCAGTACTTC,CASSDETSGPNSYEQYF
.,14,TRBD2,TRBJ2-7,TRBV6-6,TGTGCCAGCAGAATAGCGGGAGGGAACTACGAGCAGTACTTC,CASRIAGGNYEQYF
.,13,.,TRBJ2-7,TRBV7-9,TGTGCCAGCAGCTTAGGGGTTCTAGACGAGCAGTACTTC,CASSLGVLDEQYF
.,15,TRBD2,TRBJ2-3,TRBV2,TGTGCCAGCAACGGACTAGCGCCGGGTGCGGATACGCAGTATTTT,CASNGLAPGADTQYF
.,16,.,TRBJ2-1,TRBV5-6,TGTGCCAGCAGCTATTGGCGGAGTAGCTCCTACAATGAGCAGTTCTTC,CASSYWRSSSYNEQFF
.,15,.,TRBJ1-1,TRBV6-5,TGTGCCAGCAGGGCCCCCGGACAGTTGAACACTGAAGCTTTCTTT,CASRAPGQLNTEAFF
.,15,.,TRBJ2-7,TRBV6-1,TGTGCCAGCAGTCTATCCTATGCAGGGAACCTCCTGCTTTGGTTC,CASSLSYAGNLLLWF